The 29 T cell receptor beta chains below come from one sample, sequenced in a study of CD8 T cells in ankylosing spondylitis. General observations from the study: Typical of ankylosing spondylitis blood, it appeared, was a TCR beta motif of about eight highly homologous variants.

TCRdb ran MiXCR on the 5' RACE reads and lists one entry per CDR3 protein. Of some 700,000 distinct CDR3 sequences in the sample, 15% to 20% were seen once. These TCRs are of unknown antigen specificity. The sample comprised blood, either unsorted or a sorted T cell fraction (not recorded which). The receptors originated from a male donor with ankylosing spondylitis.

J is TRBJ2-2 and V is TRBV27, with a tentative D call TRBD2 (5 bases). From germline, CDR1 is MNHEY and CDR2 SMNVEV (reference sequence). V was cut by 3 bases and J by 8 bases, with 16 bases left in between. This CDR3 is built from 15 residues. The CDR3 sequence is CASSLGGLLAGELFF. In DNA form, the CDR3 reads TGTGCCAGCAGTTTGGGTGGACTCCTTGCTGGGGAGCTGTTTTTT.

V gene TRBV7-3 combines with J gene TRBJ2-1, with D possibly matching TRBD2 (6 bases). CDR3 length: 16 residues. V lost 1 base and J lost 2, with 12 bases in between. Germline V gene lookup returns CDR1 SGHTA and CDR2 FQGTGA. The CDR3 region has the DNA TGTGCCAGCAGCTTAATCCCGGCTAGCGCCTACAATGAGCAGTTCTTC. Protein sequence: CASSLIPASAYNEQFF.

The gene calls are TRBV5-1 and TRBJ1-2; the D is unclear. V was clipped by 4 bases and J by 4 bases, with 20 bases between them. Germline V gene sequence: CDR1 SGHRS, CDR2 YFSETQ. The CDR3 spans 16 residues. The chain's CDR3 is CASSPQASLNFYGYTF. In DNA, the CDR3 is TGCGCCAGCAGCCCCCAGGCCAGCTTGAATTTCTATGGCTACACCTTC.

The chain uses TRBV5-6 and TRBJ2-5; no clear D. CDR3 size: 17 residues. CDR1 and CDR2 from the germline V gene are SGHDT and YYEEEE. With 0 bases removed from V and 1 base from J, the gap between germline ends came to 16 bases. DNA for the CDR3: TGTGCCAGCAGCTTGGGGGCCTTGGCGGTTGGCCAAGAGACCCAGTACTTC. This gives the protein CASSLGALAVGQETQYF.

The rearrangement uses TRBV7-2 and TRBJ1-1; unclear D gene. This CDR3 is 11 amino acids long. Per germline, CDR1 SGHTA and CDR2 FQGNSA. Trimming removed 8 bases at V and 0 bases at J, with 4 bases between. The CDR3 DNA follows: TGTGCCAGCGCCTTGAACACTGAAGCTTTCTTT. It specifies CASALNTEAFF.

This clonotype was counted only a few times. J is TRBJ2-6 and V is TRBV12-3 or TRBV12-4; D is unclear. V lost 7 bases and J 0 bases, leaving 13 bases between the germline ends. The CDR3 runs to 16 residues. The CDR3 is CASNKPASSGANVLTF. The CDR3 nucleotides are TGTGCCAGCAATAAGCCCGCTAGCTCTGGGGCCAACGTCCTGACTTTC.

The chain uses TRBV4-3 and TRBJ2-2, with D unresolved. CDR1 and CDR2 from the germline V gene are LGHNA and YSLEER. CDR3 length: 15 amino acids. V lost 5 bases to trimming and J lost 0 bases, with 10 bases between them. The CDR3 region is CASSIDASNTGELFF. Written as DNA, the CDR3 is TGCGCCAGCAGCATAGACGCATCGAACACCGGGGAGCTGTTTTTT.

V gene TRBV11-2 combines with J gene TRBJ1-2, with D unclear. The ends were cut back, 1 base at V and 4 bases at J, with 7 bases in the middle. Germline CDR1 SGHAT, CDR2 FQNNGV. The CDR3 sequence is 13 residues long. CDR3 sequence reads: CASSLGEPYGYTF. The CDR3 bases are TGTGCCAGCAGCTTAGGAGAACCCTATGGCTACACCTTC.

In its sample, this clonotype was seen a few times. V usage is TRBV24-1 and J usage is TRBJ2-1; D possibly matches TRBD1 or TRBD2 (6 bases each). The ends were cut back, 0 bases at V and 6 bases at J, with 8 bases in the middle. CDR1 is KGHDR and CDR2 is SFDVKD in the germline V gene. CDR3 size: 14 residues. The CDR3 sequence: CATSDLEGGNEQFF. The CDR3, as DNA: TGTGCCACCAGTGATTTGGAGGGGGGCAATGAGCAGTTCTTC.

This clonotype was observed a few times. The chain has TRBV29-1 and TRBJ2-7, with 7 bases aligning to TRBD1. CDR1 is SQVTM and CDR2 is ANQGSEA in the germline V gene. With 6 bases clipped from V and 2 bases from J, the junction kept 7 bases outside the gene matches. CDR3 length equals 13 residues. The CDR3 here is CSVLPQGPYEQYF. The CDR3 DNA reads as TGCAGCGTCCTCCCACAGGGGCCCTACGAGCAGTACTTC.

This clonotype appeared once. The chain joins TRBV2 to TRBJ1-6; no reliable D call. CDR3 length equals 13 residues. Germline loops: CDR1 SNHLY, CDR2 FYNNEI. V was clipped by 4 bases and J by 4 bases, with 5 bases between them. The CDR3 is CASSAQYNSPLHF. The DNA for the CDR3 is TGTGCCAGCAGTGCACAGTATAATTCACCCCTCCACTTT.

This clonotype was counted only a few times. V is TRBV7-3 and J is TRBJ2-2; 8 bases agree with TRBD1. Germline assignment: CDR1 SGHTA and CDR2 FQGTGA. The CDR3 is 16 residues long. Unmatched junction bases numbered 9, after V lost 4 bases and J lost 5 bases. Here the CDR3 reads CASSSPGQATTGELFF. The DNA of the CDR3 is TGTGCCAGCAGCTCTCCGGGACAGGCCACTACCGGGGAGCTGTTTTTT. Complete variable domain (other parts from reference TRBV7-3 and TRBJ2-2): GAGVSQTPSNKVTEKGKYVELRCDPISGHTALYWYRQSLGQGPEFLIYFQGTGAADDSGLPNDRFFAVRPEGSVSTLKIQRTERGDSAVYLCASSSPGQATTGELFFGEGSRLTVL.

The chain has TRBV29-1 and TRBJ1-1, with 7 bases lining up with TRBD1. Trimming took 1 base from V and 0 from J; bases not matched to a gene: 2. The CDR3 is 14 amino acids. Germline values: CDR1 SQVTM, CDR2 ANQGSEA. CDR3 in amino acids: CSVEATGMNTEAFF. The CDR3 DNA reads as TGCAGCGTTGAAGCGACAGGGATGAACACTGAAGCTTTCTTT.

This clonotype was counted only a few times. The genes are TRBV6-5 and TRBJ1-1, with D perhaps matching TRBD1 (5 bases). This CDR3 is 13 amino acids long. Trimming removed 4 bases at V and 4 bases at J, with 10 bases between. Germline CDR1 and CDR2: MNHEY and SVGAGI. The CDR3 DNA reads as TGTGCCAGCAGTTCAGGGATTGGCACTGAAGCTTTCTTT. As protein: CASSSGIGTEAFF.

The genes are TRBV7-6 and TRBJ2-3, with D perhaps matching TRBD2 (7 bases). Germline assignment: CDR1 SGHVS and CDR2 FNYEAQ. The CDR3 has 16 amino acids. Between the trimmed V and J ends, which lost 5 bases and 1 base, there was a span of 16 bases. For the CDR3, the DNA is TGTGCCAGCAGCCGGCTCGGGGGGCCGGGCACAGATACGCAGTATTTT. This encodes CASSRLGGPGTDTQYF.

The V call is TRBV7-4, the J call TRBJ1-5; D is uncertain. CDR1 is SGHVT, CDR2 SQSDAQ, per germline. The CDR3 consists of 15 residues. The V end lost 5 bases, the J end lost 2 bases, and 13 bases lay between the germline ends. The CDR3 bases are TGTGCCAGCAGCCCCCGTACGGAGGGCAATCAGCCCCAGCATTTT. This gives the protein CASSPRTEGNQPQHF.

The sample holds a few counts of this clonotype. The V call is TRBV7-9, the J call TRBJ2-1; 8 nucleotides match TRBD2. CDR1 is SEHNR, CDR2 FQNEAQ, per germline (reference sequence). The V gene end was trimmed by 5 bases and the J gene end by 8 bases; junction bases not matched to a gene: 11. The CDR3 spans 15 residues. CDR3 amino acids: CASSRPGLGLHEQFF. The CDR3, as DNA: TGTGCCAGCAGCCGACCGGGACTAGGGCTACATGAGCAGTTCTTC.

This rearrangement joins TRBV18 to TRBJ2-7; D may be TRBD1 or TRBD2 (5 bases each). The V gene lost 3 bases and the J gene lost 5 bases, with 11 bases spanning the gap. CDR1 is KGHSH and CDR2 is LQKENI in the germline V gene. This CDR3 is built from 13 residues. The CDR3 nucleotides are TGTGCCAGCTCACCGAGCAGGGACCACGAGCAGTACTTC. Its translation is CASSPSRDHEQYF.

This clonotype was seen more than once but under ten times. The V and J genes are TRBV14 and TRBJ2-7; possibly TRBD1 for D (5 bases). V was pared by 0 bases and J by 8 bases, with 11 bases between. The germline CDR1 and CDR2 sequences are SGHDN and FVKESK. This CDR3 region has 13 residues. Here the CDR3 reads CASSQDVAGKQYF. The CDR3 nucleotides read TGTGCCAGCAGCCAAGATGTGGCAGGGAAGCAGTACTTC.

In this sample, this clonotype turned up a few times. The chain joins TRBV20-1 to TRBJ2-7; weak D call: TRBD2 (6 bases). Germline CDR1 reads DFQATT; CDR2 reads SNEGSKA (reference sequence). This CDR3 is built from 14 residues. V was pared by 6 bases and J by 2 bases, with 17 bases between. CDR3 DNA sequence: TGCAGTGCCCCCGAGGGGAGGCACCCCTACGAGCAGTACTTC. It codes for CSAPEGRHPYEQYF.

This clonotype was seen a few times. This may arise from a read error, as a much more abundant clone is one base away. This chain links TRBV6-2 or TRBV6-3 with TRBJ1-1, with D possibly TRBD1 on 6 matching bases. CDR1 and CDR2 (germline): MNHEY, SVGEGT. The CDR3 runs 13 residues. V gave up 6 bases and J gave up 1 base, with 9 bases separating them. CDR3 sequence: CASRSGQNTEAFF. The DNA of the CDR3 is TGTGCCAGCAGGTCGGGACAGAACACTGAAGCTTTCTTT.

This clonotype was counted many times. The chain couples TRBV6-2 or TRBV6-3 to TRBJ2-7, with D possibly matching TRBD2 (5 bases). Germline lookup yields CDR1 MNHEY and CDR2 SVGEGT. The CDR3 extends over 14 amino acids. Trimming shortened V by 1 base and J by 1 base, and 8 bases separated the two germline ends. CDR3 protein: CASSYYTGSYEQYF. The CDR3 DNA reads TGTGCCAGCAGTTACTACACGGGATCCTACGAGCAGTACTTC.

The genes are TRBV20-1 and TRBJ2-5; D may be TRBD1 (5 bases). CDR1 and CDR2 from the germline V gene are DFQATT and SNEGSKA (reference sequence). There are 14 residues in the CDR3. Trimming cost V 1 base and J 11 bases, with 20 bases left between them. This CDR3 reads CSARAPAGLEFQYF. Written as DNA, the CDR3 is TGCAGTGCTAGAGCCCCGGCAGGGTTAGAATTTCAGTACTTC.

The V call is TRBV20-1, the J call TRBJ2-5; D is unclear. Germline CDR1 reads DFQATT; CDR2 reads SNEGSKA (reference sequence). Trimming left V 2 bases short and J 4 bases short, with 17 bases between. The CDR3 loop spans 15 amino acids. DNA for the CDR3: TGCAGTGCTAGACCGTCCGGGCGAGGACGAGAGACCCAGTACTTC. This sequence encodes CSARPSGRGRETQYF.

The chain links TRBV3-1 to TRBJ2-7; 10 bases align to TRBD2. Germline CDR1 and CDR2: LGHDT and YNNKEL (reference sequence). V lost 5 bases and J lost 0; bases outside the gene matches: 7. CDR3 size: 16 residues. CDR3 in DNA: TGTGCCAGCAGCGGGAGCGGGAGGGGCAGCTCCTACGAGCAGTACTTC. Its protein product is CASSGSGRGSSYEQYF.

This chain uses TRBV5-1 with TRBJ1-2; 9 positions match TRBD1. The germline CDR1 and CDR2 sequences are SGHRS and YFSETQ. V trimming: 2 bases; J trimming: 4 bases; junction bases outside the gene matches: 9. The CDR3 is 16 amino acids. CDR3 residues: CASSLRTGDLGYGYTF. The CDR3, as DNA: TGCGCCAGCAGCTTACGGACAGGGGATCTCGGCTATGGCTACACCTTC.

This clonotype has at least ten counts. The rearrangement joins TRBV7-6 to TRBJ2-3, with D perhaps TRBD2 (5 bases). Trimming pared 2 bases from V and 0 bases from J, leaving 12 bases between. Germline assignment: CDR1 SGHVS and CDR2 FNYEAQ. This CDR3 has 16 residues. CDR3 protein: CASSLMPSSSTDTQYF. DNA of the CDR3: TGTGCCAGCAGCTTAATGCCTAGCAGTAGCACAGATACGCAGTATTTT.

The CDR3 loop reads CASSEHIQGKQYF. The DNA for the CDR3 is TGTGCCAGCAGTGAACATATCCAGGGGAAGCAGTATTTT. The chain is built from TRBV6-1 and TRBJ2-3, with D possibly matching TRBD1 (6 bases). Trimming took off 2 bases at V and 11 bases at J, with 14 bases between the two ends. Germline V CDR1 and CDR2: MNHNS, SASEGT. The CDR3 loop spans 13 amino acids.

The chain combines TRBV10-3 with TRBJ1-5; D ambiguous. The V gene lost 0 bases and the J gene lost 2 bases, with 5 bases spanning the gap. Looked up from germline, CDR1 is ENHRY and CDR2 is SYGVKD. CDR3 length equals 14 residues. CDR3 nucleotide sequence: TGTGCCATCAGTGAGTCGACGGGCAATCAGCCCCAGCATTTT. This sequence encodes CAISESTGNQPQHF.